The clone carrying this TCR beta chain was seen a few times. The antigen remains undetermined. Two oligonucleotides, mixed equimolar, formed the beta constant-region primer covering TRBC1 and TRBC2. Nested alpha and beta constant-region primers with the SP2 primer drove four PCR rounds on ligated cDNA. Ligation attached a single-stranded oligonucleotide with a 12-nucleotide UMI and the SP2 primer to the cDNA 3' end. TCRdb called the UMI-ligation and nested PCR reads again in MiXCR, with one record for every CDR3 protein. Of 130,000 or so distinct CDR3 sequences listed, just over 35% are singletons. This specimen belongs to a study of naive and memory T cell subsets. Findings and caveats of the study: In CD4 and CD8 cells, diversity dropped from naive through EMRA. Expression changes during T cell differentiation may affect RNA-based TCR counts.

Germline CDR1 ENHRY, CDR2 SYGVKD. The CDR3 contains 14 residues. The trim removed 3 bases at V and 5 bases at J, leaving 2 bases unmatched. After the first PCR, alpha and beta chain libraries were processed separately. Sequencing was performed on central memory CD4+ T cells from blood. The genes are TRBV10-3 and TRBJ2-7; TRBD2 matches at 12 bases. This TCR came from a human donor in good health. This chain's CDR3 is CAISDRTSGNEQYF. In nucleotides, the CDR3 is TGTGCCATCAGTGATAGGACTAGCGGGAACGAGCAGTACTTC.